This T cell receptor beta chain is from a study of vaccination and CD4 T cells after COVID-19. Regarding the study as a whole: Apart from involving relatively few convalescent patients, the work omitted early post-infection timepoints. There was no significant change from about 20 to 38 median reactive clonotypes.

Treatment of the sample: roughly 10-day PBMC culture with coronavirus spike peptide pools or control peptides (ViraFEST assay). V was trimmed by 5 bases and J by 5 bases, leaving 21 bases between them. Germline values: CDR1 DFQATT, CDR2 SNEGSKA (reference sequence). This CDR3 comprises 15 residues. Turning to this clonotype: Its target is unknown.

At the Johns Hopkins FTIC core, DNA taken from cultured CD4+ T cells was sequenced by way of the Oncomine TCR Beta short-read assay. One entry per CDR3 protein results from TCRdb running MiXCR on the PCR reads. Of some 16,000 distinct CDR3 sequences in the sample, approximately 57% were seen once. The TCR originated in a human donor who had recovered from COVID-19. This rearrangement joins TRBV20-1 to TRBJ2-5; D is possibly TRBD1 or TRBD2 (6 bases each). The specimen sequenced was CD4+ T cells from blood, cultured in vitro. CDR3 nucleotide sequence: TGCAGTGCTCCACGGCCGGGGGCGCTCGCGGAGACCCAGTACTTC. Protein sequence: CSAPRPGALAETQYF.